The entry below describes one TCR beta chain. The antigen remains undetermined. TCRdb's table, derived via immunoSEQ multiplex PCR, lists solely in-frame clones and lacks some. The sample shows roughly 260,000 clones, over 85% of them seen only once. This record belongs to a study of T cell responses to AZD1222 COVID-19 vaccine. Study outcomes and limitations: Unmutated variant regions are reportedly the target of nearly half of TCRs that are spike-specific. Across spike, vaccine-associated CD4 TCRs were found, dominant at 160-218 and 743-854.

Trimming took 6 bases from V and 10 from J, leaving 21 bases between them. CDR1 LNHDA and CDR2 SQIVND come from the germline V gene (reference sequence). This CDR3 region has 14 residues. This TCR came from an adult in good health. The gene calls are TRBV19 and TRBJ1-1, with D uncertain. The specimen was peripheral blood, collected on day 0 of AZD1222 vaccination. In nucleotides, the CDR3 is TGTGCCAGTAGCACACTCCGGGCCCGGAATCCAGCTTTCTTT. Amino acids: CASSTLRARNPAFF.